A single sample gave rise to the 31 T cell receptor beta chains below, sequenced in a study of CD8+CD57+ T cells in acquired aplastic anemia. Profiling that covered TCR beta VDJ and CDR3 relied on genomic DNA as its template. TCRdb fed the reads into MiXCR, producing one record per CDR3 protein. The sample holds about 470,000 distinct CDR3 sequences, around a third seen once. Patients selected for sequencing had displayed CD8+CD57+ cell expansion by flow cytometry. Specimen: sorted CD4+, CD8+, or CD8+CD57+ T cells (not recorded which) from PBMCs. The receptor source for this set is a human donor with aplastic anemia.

This chain's CDR3 is CASRDRGQAFF. CDR3 in DNA: TGTGCCAGTAGGGACAGGGGGCAAGCTTTCTTT. The chain is built from TRBV19 and TRBJ1-1; 11 bases fit TRBD1. This CDR3 has 11 residues. CDR1 is LNHDA, CDR2 SQIVND, per germline (reference sequence). V lost 6 bases and J lost 9; bases outside the gene matches: 0.

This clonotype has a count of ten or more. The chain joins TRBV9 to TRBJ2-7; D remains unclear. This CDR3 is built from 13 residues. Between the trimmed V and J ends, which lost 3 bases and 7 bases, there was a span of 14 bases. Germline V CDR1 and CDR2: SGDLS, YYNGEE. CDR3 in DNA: TGTGCCAGCAGCGCTACGTCAGGAATTGAGCAGTACTTC. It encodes CASSATSGIEQYF.

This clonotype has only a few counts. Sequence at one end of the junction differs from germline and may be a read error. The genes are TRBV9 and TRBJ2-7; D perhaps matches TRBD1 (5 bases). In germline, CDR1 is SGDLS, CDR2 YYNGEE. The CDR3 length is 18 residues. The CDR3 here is CASSAVPSWQGTHYEQHF. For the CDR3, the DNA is TGTGCCAGCAGCGCGGTCCCCAGTTGGCAGGGAACCCACTACGAGCAGCACTTC.

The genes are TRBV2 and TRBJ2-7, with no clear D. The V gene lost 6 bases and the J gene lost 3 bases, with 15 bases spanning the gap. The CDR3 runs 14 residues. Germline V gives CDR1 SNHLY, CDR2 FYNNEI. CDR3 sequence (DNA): TGTGCCAGCAGCCCCTCTGATCCGGGCTACGAGCAGTACTTC. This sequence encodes CASSPSDPGYEQYF.

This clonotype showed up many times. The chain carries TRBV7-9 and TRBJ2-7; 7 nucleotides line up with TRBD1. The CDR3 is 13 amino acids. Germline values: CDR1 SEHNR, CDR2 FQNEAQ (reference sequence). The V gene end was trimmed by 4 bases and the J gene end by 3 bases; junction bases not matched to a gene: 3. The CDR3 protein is CASSSDRNYEQYF. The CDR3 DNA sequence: TGTGCCAGCAGCTCGGACAGGAACTACGAGCAGTACTTC.

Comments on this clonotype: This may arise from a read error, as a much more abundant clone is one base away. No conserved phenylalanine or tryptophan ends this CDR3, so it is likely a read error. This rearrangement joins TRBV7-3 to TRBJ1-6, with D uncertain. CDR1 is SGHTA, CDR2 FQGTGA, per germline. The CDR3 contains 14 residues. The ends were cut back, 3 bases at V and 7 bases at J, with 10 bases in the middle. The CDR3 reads CASSLEPGNSPLHS. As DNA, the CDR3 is TGTGCCAGCAGCTTGGAACCGGGGAATTCACCCCTCCACTCT.

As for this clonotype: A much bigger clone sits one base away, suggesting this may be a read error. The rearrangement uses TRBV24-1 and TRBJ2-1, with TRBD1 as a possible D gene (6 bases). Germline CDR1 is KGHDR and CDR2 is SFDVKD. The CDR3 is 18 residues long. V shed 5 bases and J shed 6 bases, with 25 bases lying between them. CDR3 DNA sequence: TGTGCCACCAGTGGTCACCGATACCCGGGACAAGAACTCAATGAGCAGTTCTTC. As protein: CATSGHRYPGQELNEQFF.

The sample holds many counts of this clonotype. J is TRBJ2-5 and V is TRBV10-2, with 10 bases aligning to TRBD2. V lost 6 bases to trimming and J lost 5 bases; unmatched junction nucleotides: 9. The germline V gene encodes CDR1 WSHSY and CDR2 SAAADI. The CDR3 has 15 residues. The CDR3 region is CASRDIAGGGETQYF. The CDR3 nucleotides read TGCGCCAGCAGAGACATAGCGGGAGGAGGGGAGACCCAGTACTTC.

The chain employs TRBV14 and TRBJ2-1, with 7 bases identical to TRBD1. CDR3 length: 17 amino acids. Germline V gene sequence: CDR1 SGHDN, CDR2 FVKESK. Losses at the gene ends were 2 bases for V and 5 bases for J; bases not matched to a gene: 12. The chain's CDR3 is CASSQLPGRQGNNEQFF. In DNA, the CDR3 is TGTGCCAGCAGCCAACTTCCAGGGAGACAGGGCAACAATGAGCAGTTCTTC. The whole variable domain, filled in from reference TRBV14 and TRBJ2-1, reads EAGVTQFPSHSVIEKGQTVTLRCDPISGHDNLYWYRRVMGKEIKFLLHFVKESKQDESGMPNNRFLAERTGGTYSTLKVQPAELEDSGVYFCASSQLPGRQGNNEQFFGPGTRLTVL.

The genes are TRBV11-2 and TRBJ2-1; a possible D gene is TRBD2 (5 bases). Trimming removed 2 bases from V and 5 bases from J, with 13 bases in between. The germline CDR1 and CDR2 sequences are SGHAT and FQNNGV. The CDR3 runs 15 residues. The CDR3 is CASSLIKAGNNEQFF. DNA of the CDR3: TGTGCCAGCAGCTTAATTAAGGCGGGCAACAATGAGCAGTTCTTC.

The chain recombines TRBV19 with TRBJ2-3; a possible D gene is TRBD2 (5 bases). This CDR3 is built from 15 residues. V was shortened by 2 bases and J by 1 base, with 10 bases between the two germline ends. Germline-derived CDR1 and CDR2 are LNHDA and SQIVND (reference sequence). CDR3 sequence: CASSIIRTRTDTQYF. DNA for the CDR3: TGTGCCAGTAGTATAATCCGGACTCGCACAGATACGCAGTATTTT.

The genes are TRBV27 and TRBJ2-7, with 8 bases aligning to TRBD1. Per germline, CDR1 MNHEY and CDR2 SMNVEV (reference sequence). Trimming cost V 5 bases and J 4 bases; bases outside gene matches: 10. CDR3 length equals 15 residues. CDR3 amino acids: CASSPDRGSTYEQYF. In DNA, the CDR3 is TGTGCCAGCAGTCCTGACAGGGGTTCGACGTACGAGCAGTACTTC.

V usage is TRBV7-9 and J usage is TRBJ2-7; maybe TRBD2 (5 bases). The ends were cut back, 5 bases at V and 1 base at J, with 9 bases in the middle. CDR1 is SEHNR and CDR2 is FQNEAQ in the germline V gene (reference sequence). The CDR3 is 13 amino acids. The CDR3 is CASSVRESYEQYF. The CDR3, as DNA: TGTGCCAGCAGCGTGAGGGAATCCTACGAGCAGTACTTC.

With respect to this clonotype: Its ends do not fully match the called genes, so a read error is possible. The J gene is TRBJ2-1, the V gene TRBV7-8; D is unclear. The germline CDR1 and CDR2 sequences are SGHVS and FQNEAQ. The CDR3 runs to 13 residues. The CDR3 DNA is TGTGCCAGCAGCCCGGATCTATACAATGAGCAGCTCTTC. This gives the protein CASSPDLYNEQLF.

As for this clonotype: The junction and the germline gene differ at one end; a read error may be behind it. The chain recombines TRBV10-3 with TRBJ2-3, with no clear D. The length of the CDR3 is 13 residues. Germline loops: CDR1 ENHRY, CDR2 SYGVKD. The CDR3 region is CAISYGRTDTQYF. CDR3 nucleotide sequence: TGTGCCATCAGTTATGGACGCACGGATACGCAGTATTTT.

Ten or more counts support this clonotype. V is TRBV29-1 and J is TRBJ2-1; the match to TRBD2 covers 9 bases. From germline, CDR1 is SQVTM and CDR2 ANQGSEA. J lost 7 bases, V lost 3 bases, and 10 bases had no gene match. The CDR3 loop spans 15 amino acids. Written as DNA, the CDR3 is TGCAGCGTTGAGATCGGCGGGGGGGGGTGGAATGAGCAGTTCTTC. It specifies CSVEIGGGGWNEQFF.

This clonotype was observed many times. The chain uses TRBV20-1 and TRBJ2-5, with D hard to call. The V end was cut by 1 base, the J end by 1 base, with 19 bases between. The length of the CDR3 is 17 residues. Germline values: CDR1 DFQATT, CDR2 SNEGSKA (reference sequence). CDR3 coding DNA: TGCAGTGCTAGAGCCATACCCCGCCAGAGGCTCCAAGAGACCCAGTACTTC. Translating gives CSARAIPRQRLQETQYF.

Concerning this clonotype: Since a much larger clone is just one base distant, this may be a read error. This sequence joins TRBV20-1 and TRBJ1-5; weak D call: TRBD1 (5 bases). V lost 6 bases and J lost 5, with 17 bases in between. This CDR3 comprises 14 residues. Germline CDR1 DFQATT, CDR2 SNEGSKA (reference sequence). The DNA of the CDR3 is TGCAGTGCATCCCTGGGGCGAAGGGATCAGCCCCAGCATTTT. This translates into CSASLGRRDQPQHF.

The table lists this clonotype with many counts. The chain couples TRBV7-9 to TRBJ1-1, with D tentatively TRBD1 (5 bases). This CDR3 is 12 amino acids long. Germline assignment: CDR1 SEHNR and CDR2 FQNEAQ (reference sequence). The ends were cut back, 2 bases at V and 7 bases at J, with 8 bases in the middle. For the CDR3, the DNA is TGTGCCAGCAGCTTATGGCAGGGTGAAGCTTTCTTT. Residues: CASSLWQGEAFF. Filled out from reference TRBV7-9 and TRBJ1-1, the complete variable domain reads DTGVSQNPRHKITKRGQNVTFRCDPISEHNRLYWYRQTLGQGPEFLTYFQNEAQLEKSRLLSDRFSAERPKGSFSTLEIQRTEQGDSAMYLCASSLWQGEAFFGQGTRLTVV.

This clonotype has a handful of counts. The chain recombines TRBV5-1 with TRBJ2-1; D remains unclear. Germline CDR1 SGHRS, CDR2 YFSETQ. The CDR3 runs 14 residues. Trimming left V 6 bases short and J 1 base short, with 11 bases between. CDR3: CASTPQPSYNEQFF. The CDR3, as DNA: TGCGCCAGCACCCCACAACCTTCCTACAATGAGCAGTTCTTC.

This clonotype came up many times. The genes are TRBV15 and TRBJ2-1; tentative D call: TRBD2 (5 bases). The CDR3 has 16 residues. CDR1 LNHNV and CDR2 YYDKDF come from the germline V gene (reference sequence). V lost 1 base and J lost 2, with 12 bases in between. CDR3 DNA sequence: TGTGCCACCAGCAGAGGGGAAGGACTTGCCTACAATGAGCAGTTCTTC. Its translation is CATSRGEGLAYNEQFF.

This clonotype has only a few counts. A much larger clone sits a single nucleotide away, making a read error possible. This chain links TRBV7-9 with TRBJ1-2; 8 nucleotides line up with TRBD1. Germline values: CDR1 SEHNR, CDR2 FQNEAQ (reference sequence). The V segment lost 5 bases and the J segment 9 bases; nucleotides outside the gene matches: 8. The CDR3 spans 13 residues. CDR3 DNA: TGTGCCAGCAGCCCAGGGGGCAGGGATAGCTACACCTTC. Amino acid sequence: CASSPGGRDSYTF.

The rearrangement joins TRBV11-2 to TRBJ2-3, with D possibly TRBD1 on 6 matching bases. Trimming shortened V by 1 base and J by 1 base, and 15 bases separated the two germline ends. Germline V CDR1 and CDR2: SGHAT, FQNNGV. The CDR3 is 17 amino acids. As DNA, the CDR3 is TGTGCCAGCAGCTTAGGGTGGGAGAGACAGGGCACAGATACGCAGTATTTT. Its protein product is CASSLGWERQGTDTQYF.

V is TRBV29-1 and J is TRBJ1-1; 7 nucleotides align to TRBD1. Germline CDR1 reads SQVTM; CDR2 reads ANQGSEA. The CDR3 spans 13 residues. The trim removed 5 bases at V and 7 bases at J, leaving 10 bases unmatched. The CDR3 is CSVTNRGGSEAFF. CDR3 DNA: TGCAGCGTTACAAACAGGGGTGGGAGTGAAGCTTTCTTT.

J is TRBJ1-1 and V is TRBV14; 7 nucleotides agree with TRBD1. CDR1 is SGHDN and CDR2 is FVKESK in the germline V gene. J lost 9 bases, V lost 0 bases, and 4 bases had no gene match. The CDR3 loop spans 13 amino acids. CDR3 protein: CASSQEGTVKAFF. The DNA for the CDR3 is TGTGCCAGCAGCCAAGAAGGGACAGTAAAAGCTTTCTTT.

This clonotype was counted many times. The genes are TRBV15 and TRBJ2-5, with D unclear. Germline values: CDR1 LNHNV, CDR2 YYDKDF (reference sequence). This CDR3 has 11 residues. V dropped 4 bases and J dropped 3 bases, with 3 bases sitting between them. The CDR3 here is CATSKEETQYF. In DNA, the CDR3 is TGTGCCACCAGCAAAGAAGAGACCCAGTACTTC.

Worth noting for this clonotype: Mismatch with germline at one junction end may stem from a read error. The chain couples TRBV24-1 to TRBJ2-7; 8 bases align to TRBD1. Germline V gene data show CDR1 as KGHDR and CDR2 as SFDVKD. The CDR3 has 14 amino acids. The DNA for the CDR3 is TGTGCCGCCAGCAACCGGGACAGGTCCCACGAGCAGTACTTC. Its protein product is CAASNRDRSHEQYF.

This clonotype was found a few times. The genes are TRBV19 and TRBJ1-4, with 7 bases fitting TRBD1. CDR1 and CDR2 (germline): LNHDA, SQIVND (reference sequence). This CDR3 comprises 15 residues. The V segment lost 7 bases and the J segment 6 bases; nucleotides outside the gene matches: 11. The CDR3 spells CASISTGAPDEKLFF. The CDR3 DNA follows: TGTGCCAGTATTTCAACAGGGGCGCCCGATGAAAAACTGTTTTTT.

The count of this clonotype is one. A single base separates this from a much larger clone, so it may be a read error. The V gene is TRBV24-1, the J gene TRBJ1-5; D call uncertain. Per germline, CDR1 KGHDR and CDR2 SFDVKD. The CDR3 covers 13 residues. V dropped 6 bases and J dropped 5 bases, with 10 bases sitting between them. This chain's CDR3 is CATSYRRDQPQHF. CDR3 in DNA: TGTGCCACCAGTTATCGACGCGATCAGCCCCAGCATTTT.

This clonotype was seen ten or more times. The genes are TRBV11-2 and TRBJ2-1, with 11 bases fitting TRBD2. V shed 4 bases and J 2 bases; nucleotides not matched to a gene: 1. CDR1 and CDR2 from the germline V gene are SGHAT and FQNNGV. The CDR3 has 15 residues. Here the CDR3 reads CASSSLAGAYNEQFF. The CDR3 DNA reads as TGTGCCAGCAGCTCACTAGCGGGGGCCTACAATGAGCAGTTCTTC.

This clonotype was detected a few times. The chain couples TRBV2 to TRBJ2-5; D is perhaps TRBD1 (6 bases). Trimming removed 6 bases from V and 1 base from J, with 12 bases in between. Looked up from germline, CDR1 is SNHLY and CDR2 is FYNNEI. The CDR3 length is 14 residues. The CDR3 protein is CASSPQGTQETQYF. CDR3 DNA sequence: TGTGCCAGCAGCCCACAGGGAACCCAAGAGACCCAGTACTTC. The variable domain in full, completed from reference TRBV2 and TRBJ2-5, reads EPEVTQTPSHQVTQMGQEVILRCVPISNHLYFYWYRQILGQKVEFLVSFYNNEISEKSEIFDDQFSVERPDGSNFTLKIRSTKLEDSAMYFCASSPQGTQETQYFGPGTRLLVL.